These 14 T cell receptor beta chains were sequenced from one sample in a study of memory CD4+ T cells and cytomegalovirus serostatus. Repertoires were generated with immunoSEQ multiplex PCR, while TCRdb's copy carries only in-frame clones and drops some. The table shows roughly 49,000 clones, with roughly 78% occurring only once. The sort gate was single viable CD3+CD4+CD8-CD45RO+ cells for memory CD4+ T cells. Material for sequencing was memory CD4+ T cells from blood. These TCRs come from an adult in good health and CMV-seronegative.

The rearrangement joins TRBV5-1 to TRBJ1-2; 9 bases are a match to TRBD1. With 2 bases clipped from V and 4 bases from J, the junction kept 6 bases outside the gene matches. This CDR3 has 15 amino acids. From germline, CDR1 is SGHRS and CDR2 YFSETQ. The CDR3 loop is CASSFQPGQGYGYTF. CDR3 nucleotides: TGCGCCAGCAGCTTCCAACCGGGACAGGGCTATGGCTACACCTTC.

The chain couples TRBV11-2 to TRBJ1-2, with 7 nucleotides matching TRBD1. V lost 3 bases, J lost 0 bases, and 1 base stayed unmatched. The CDR3 has 14 residues. The germline gives CDR1 SGHAT, CDR2 FQNNGV. The CDR3 bases are TGTGCCAGCAGCTTGGACAGGACTAACTATGGCTACACCTTC. Protein sequence: CASSLDRTNYGYTF.

The V gene is TRBV29-1, the J gene TRBJ2-5; D unresolved. CDR3 length: 12 amino acids. Germline values: CDR1 SQVTM, CDR2 ANQGSEA. Trimming pared 6 bases from V and 5 bases from J, leaving 13 bases between. The CDR3 reads CSVVYVGETQYF. For the CDR3, the DNA is TGCAGCGTCGTATATGTAGGGGAGACCCAGTACTTC.

This chain joins TRBV5-1 and TRBJ2-3, with 8 bases identical to TRBD2. Losses at the gene ends were 1 base for V and 1 base for J; bases not matched to a gene: 2. The germline CDR1 and CDR2 sequences are SGHRS and YFSETQ. The CDR3 loop spans 15 amino acids. The CDR3 nucleotides read TGCGCCAGCAGCTTGTTGCGGGGGGGCACAGATACGCAGTATTTT. Its protein is CASSLLRGGTDTQYF.

The chain combines TRBV7-6 with TRBJ2-7; weak D call: TRBD1 (6 bases). CDR1 SGHVS and CDR2 FNYEAQ come from the germline V gene. This CDR3 spans 13 amino acids. Trimming took 5 bases from V and 7 from J, leaving 15 bases between them. The CDR3 nucleotides are TGTGCCAGCAGCATCAGTCAGGGGTGGGAGCAGTACTTC. Translated, it gives CASSISQGWEQYF.

The V and J genes are TRBV7-2 and TRBJ1-4; a possible D gene is TRBD1 (5 bases). V lost 5 bases, J lost 6 bases, and 16 bases lay in between. CDR1 is SGHTA and CDR2 is FQGNSA in the germline V gene. This CDR3 comprises 15 residues. The CDR3 protein is CASSLGGGGDEKLFF. In DNA form, the CDR3 reads TGTGCCAGCAGCCTCGGGGGGGGTGGGGATGAAAAACTGTTTTTT. Filled out from reference TRBV7-2 and TRBJ1-4, the complete variable domain reads GAGVSQSPSNKVTEKGKDVELRCDPISGHTALYWYRQSLGQGLEFLIYFQGNSAPDKSGLPSDRFSAERTGGSVSTLTIQRTQQEDSAVYLCASSLGGGGDEKLFFGSGTQLSVL.

This clone is classed as medium-sized. The CDR3 spells CARTGGNQPQHF. The CDR3 DNA sequence: TGTGCCAGGACAGGGGGCAATCAGCCCCAGCATTTT. The chain has TRBV19 and TRBJ1-5; TRBD1 matches at 8 bases. CDR1 and CDR2 from the germline V gene are LNHDA and SQIVND (reference sequence). The CDR3 extends over 12 amino acids. Trimming cost V 9 bases and J 2 bases; bases outside gene matches: 0.

V usage is TRBV29-1 and J usage is TRBJ2-7; D is perhaps TRBD2 (6 bases). The CDR3 consists of 12 residues. With 4 bases removed from V and 3 bases from J, the gap between germline ends came to 10 bases. Germline V CDR1 and CDR2: SQVTM, ANQGSEA. The CDR3 DNA reads as TGCAGCGTTGGGCGGAGGGGCTACGAGCAGTACTTC. This encodes CSVGRRGYEQYF.

The V call is TRBV7-3, the J call TRBJ2-3; D is unclear. The V gene's germline CDR1 is SGHTA and CDR2 FQGTGA. The germline V and J ends were trimmed by 6 bases and 5 bases, with 18 bases remaining between them. This CDR3 has 15 residues. The CDR3 DNA is TGTGCCAGCAGTTTAGACGCCGACTCACGAGATACGCAGTATTTT. This encodes CASSLDADSRDTQYF.

The chain carries TRBV28 and TRBJ1-1; tentatively, D is TRBD1 (6 bases). Germline CDR1 is MDHEN and CDR2 is SYDVKM. Deletions cut 6 bases from V and 11 bases from J, with 22 bases between. The CDR3 spans 14 residues. The CDR3: CASSTPGHLSGAFF. The CDR3 DNA sequence: TGTGCCAGCAGCACACCGGGACACCTCTCTGGGGCTTTCTTT.

The chain has TRBV9 and TRBJ2-3; either TRBD1 or TRBD2 may fit D (6 bases each). V shed 0 bases and J shed 2 bases, with 16 bases lying between them. This CDR3 is 17 amino acids long. CDR1 and CDR2 from the germline V gene are SGDLS and YYNGEE. Here the CDR3 DNA reads TGTGCCAGCAGCGTAGACCCTTCCGGGGGCGTCACAGATACGCAGTATTTT. Encoded protein: CASSVDPSGGVTDTQYF.

J is TRBJ1-3 and V is TRBV30; 7 bases map to TRBD1. Germline CDR1 and CDR2: GTSNPN and SVGIG (reference sequence). V was clipped by 0 bases and J by 0 bases; unmatched bases: 5. The CDR3 has 16 amino acids. The DNA for the CDR3 is TGTGCCTGGAGTGTCCCCAGGGGGGACTCTGGAAACACCATATATTTT. Its translation is CAWSVPRGDSGNTIYF. Full variable domain (missing parts from reference TRBV30 and TRBJ1-3): SQTIHQWPATLVQPVGSPLSLECTVEGTSNPNLYWYRQAAGRGLQLLFYSVGIGQISSEVPQNLSASRPQDRQFILSSKKLLLSDSGFYLCAWSVPRGDSGNTIYFGEGSWLTVV.

This clone has just a few counts. The chain uses TRBV27 and TRBJ2-7; 7 bases match TRBD1. The germline V gene has CDR1 MNHEY and CDR2 SMNVEV (reference sequence). The CDR3 runs 14 residues. The J segment lost 1 base and the V segment lost 6 bases, leaving 6 bases of the junction unmatched. Here the CDR3 DNA reads TGTGCCAGCAGAAATACAGGGGAATCCTACGAGCAGTACTTC. This sequence encodes CASRNTGESYEQYF.

V usage is TRBV7-3 and J usage is TRBJ2-3; 10 bases align to TRBD2. With 5 bases clipped from V and 0 bases from J, the junction kept 11 bases outside the gene matches. The CDR3 loop spans 18 amino acids. The germline V gene has CDR1 SGHTA and CDR2 FQGTGA. Here the CDR3 reads CASSVSSSGGQSTDTQYF. The CDR3 DNA reads TGTGCCAGCAGCGTAAGCTCTAGCGGGGGCCAAAGCACAGATACGCAGTATTTT.